A single sample is the source of the 12 T cell receptor beta chains below, sequenced in a study of blood T cell repertoires in COVID-19. Profiled with immunoSEQ multiplex PCR; TCRdb holds only in-frame clones, not every one. Among about 260,000 clones listed, 70% to 85% were seen once. Material for sequencing was peripheral blood. These TCRs come from a woman aged 80 or over with acute or convalescent COVID-19.

J is TRBJ2-3 and V is TRBV5-1; the match to TRBD2 covers 14 bases. V lost 4 bases and J lost 3; bases outside the gene matches: 4. The germline V gene has CDR1 SGHRS and CDR2 YFSETQ. The CDR3 consists of 16 residues. CDR3 bases: TGCGCCAGCAGCGTGGGACTAGCGGGAGTTACAGATACGCAGTATTTT. Its protein product is CASSVGLAGVTDTQYF.

The chain employs TRBV5-1 and TRBJ2-3, with D possibly matching TRBD2 (6 bases). Looked up from germline, CDR1 is SGHRS and CDR2 is YFSETQ. V was cut by 4 bases and J by 5 bases, with 20 bases left in between. The CDR3 sequence is 16 residues long. Here the CDR3 reads CASSAGRPGRGDTQYF. The CDR3 nucleotides are TGCGCCAGCAGCGCGGGACGCCCGGGGCGAGGAGATACGCAGTATTTT.

This clone occurred once. The chain couples TRBV6-6 to TRBJ2-7, with 9 bases fitting TRBD1. Unmatched junction bases numbered 10, after V lost 6 bases and J lost 1 base. The CDR3 is 16 residues long. The germline gives CDR1 MNHNY, CDR2 SVGAGI (reference sequence). For the CDR3, the DNA is TGTGCCAGCAGACAAACAGGGGGCTCCTCTTCCTACGAGCAGTACTTC. Translated, it gives CASRQTGGSSSYEQYF.

The chain joins TRBV28 to TRBJ2-7, with 8 bases aligning to TRBD2. This CDR3 comprises 16 residues. With 3 bases clipped from V and 2 bases from J, the junction kept 9 bases outside the gene matches. Germline CDR1 MDHEN, CDR2 SYDVKM. The CDR3 region has the DNA TGTGCCAGCAGTTTTCCCCGGACTAGCCGCGCCTACGAGCAGTACTTC. Amino acid sequence: CASSFPRTSRAYEQYF.

V gene TRBV5-5 combines with J gene TRBJ1-2; D might be TRBD1 (5 bases). The CDR3 contains 15 residues. V lost 0 bases, J lost 5 bases, and 14 bases lay in between. The V gene's germline CDR1 is SGHKS and CDR2 YYEKEE (reference sequence). CDR3 nucleotides: TGTGCCAGCAGCTTGGGGACACGCAATTATTATGGCTACACCTTC. Translating it yields CASSLGTRNYYGYTF.

The chain uses TRBV11-2 and TRBJ2-1; the match to TRBD2 covers 10 bases. This CDR3 is built from 13 residues. Germline CDR1 is SGHAT and CDR2 is FQNNGV. Losses at the gene ends were 8 bases for V and 10 bases for J; bases not matched to a gene: 8. As DNA, the CDR3 is TGTGCCAGCGGAAATAGCGGGAGGCAAGAGCAGTTCTTC. Amino acids: CASGNSGRQEQFF.

This clone was detected a few times. V is TRBV28 and J is TRBJ1-3; 7 positions match TRBD1. The germline V gene encodes CDR1 MDHEN and CDR2 SYDVKM. The J segment lost 0 bases and the V segment lost 6 bases, leaving 11 bases of the junction unmatched. The CDR3 contains 17 residues. The CDR3 DNA reads as TGTGCCAGCAGCGACTTCAGGACAGGCCGCTCTGGAAACACCATATATTTT. This gives the protein CASSDFRTGRSGNTIYF.

The V gene is TRBV29-1, the J gene TRBJ1-1, with 12 nucleotides matching TRBD1. Germline V gene lookup returns CDR1 SQVTM and CDR2 ANQGSEA. The CDR3 has 15 residues. V gave up 7 bases and J gave up 6 bases; unmatched junction bases: 12. This CDR3 reads CSAIGGTGGVAEAFF. The CDR3 nucleotides are TGCAGCGCAATTGGGGGGACAGGGGGCGTCGCTGAAGCTTTCTTT.

The chain uses TRBV7-3 and TRBJ2-3; D might be TRBD2 (6 bases). The CDR3 contains 17 residues. V was shortened by 2 bases and J by 1 base, with 16 bases between the two germline ends. Germline V CDR1 and CDR2: SGHTA, FQGTGA. CDR3 DNA: TGTGCCAGCAGCTTAGGGTCCCGGGGGAGTGGCACAGATACGCAGTATTTT. Its protein product is CASSLGSRGSGTDTQYF.

This chain uses TRBV27 with TRBJ1-6; no clear D gene. The germline V and J ends were trimmed by 6 bases and 12 bases, with 18 bases remaining between them. The CDR3 extends over 14 amino acids. Germline V CDR1 and CDR2: MNHEY, SMNVEV (reference sequence). Written as DNA, the CDR3 is TGTGCCAGCAGACAGACAACCCCATTCAGACCCCTCCACTTT. The encoded protein is CASRQTTPFRPLHF.

This clone was counted a few times. The chain employs TRBV5-1 and TRBJ1-1; possible D gene TRBD1, 6 bases. Trimming left V 4 bases short and J 2 bases short, with 12 bases between. Per the germline V gene, CDR1 is SGHRS and CDR2 is YFSETQ. CDR3 length equals 14 residues. CDR3 DNA sequence: TGCGCCAGCAGCATCGGGACACTAAACACTGAAGCTTTCTTT. This codes for CASSIGTLNTEAFF.

J is TRBJ2-5 and V is TRBV19; TRBD1 matches 9 bases. The CDR3 spans 16 residues. Germline V gene sequence: CDR1 LNHDA, CDR2 SQIVND (reference sequence). The J segment lost 4 bases and the V segment lost 4 bases, leaving 10 bases of the junction unmatched. The CDR3 bases are TGTGCCAGTAGTACCGGACAGGGGCGGCTCCCAGAGACCCAGTACTTC. It yields the protein CASSTGQGRLPETQYF.